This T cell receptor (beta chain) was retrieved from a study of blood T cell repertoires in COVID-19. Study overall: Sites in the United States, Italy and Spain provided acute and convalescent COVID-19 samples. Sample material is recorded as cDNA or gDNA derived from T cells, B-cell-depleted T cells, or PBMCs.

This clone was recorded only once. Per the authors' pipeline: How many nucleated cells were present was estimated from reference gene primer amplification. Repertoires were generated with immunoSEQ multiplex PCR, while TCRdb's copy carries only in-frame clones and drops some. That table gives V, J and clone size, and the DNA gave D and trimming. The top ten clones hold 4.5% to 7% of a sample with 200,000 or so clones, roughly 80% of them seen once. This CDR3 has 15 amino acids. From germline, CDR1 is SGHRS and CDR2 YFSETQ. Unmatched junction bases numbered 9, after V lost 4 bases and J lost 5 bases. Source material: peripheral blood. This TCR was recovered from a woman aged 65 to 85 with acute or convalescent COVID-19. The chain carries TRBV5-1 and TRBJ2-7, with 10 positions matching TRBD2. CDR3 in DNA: TGCGCCAGCAGCCCGATCCTAGCGGGAGCTAACGAGCAGTACTTC. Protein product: CASSPILAGANEQYF. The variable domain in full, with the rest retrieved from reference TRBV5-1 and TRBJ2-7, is KAGVTQTPRYLIKTRGQQVTLSCSPISGHRSVSWYQQTPGQGLQFLFEYFSETQRNKGNFPGRFSGRQFSNSRSEMNVSTLELGDSALYLCASSPILAGANEQYFGPGTRLTVT.